A single sample gave rise to the 21 T cell receptor beta chains below, sequenced in a study of blood T cell repertoires in COVID-19 (dated by TCRdb to about 2020). The library came from the immunoSEQ multiplex PCR assay. TCRdb took this table from immuneACCESS and kept in-frame rearrangements with V and J called. Such tables lack part of the clones; where checked against another copy, unresolved V genes explain under half of the gap, and the rest is unexplained. This sample holds 100,000 to 150,000 clones; about 90% were observed only once. Around 7.7% of the sample goes to the ten largest clones. Sequencing input: peripheral blood. The receptors stem from a human donor in a cohort sampled during active COVID-19.

The chain carries TRBV7-3 and TRBJ2-2, with D possibly being TRBD1 (6 bases). The CDR3 length is 17 residues. CDR1 and CDR2 from the germline V gene are SGHTA and FQGTGA. Trimming left V 2 bases short and J 2 bases short, with 15 bases between. The CDR3 nucleotides read TGTGCCAGCAGCTTAGGGGTAGCAGGGGCCAACACCGGGGAGCTGTTTTTT. Encoded protein: CASSLGVAGANTGELFF.

The gene calls are TRBV3-1 (or the pseudogene TRBV3-2) and TRBJ1-2, with a tentative D call TRBD1 (5 bases). Germline V gene sequence: CDR1 LGHDT, CDR2 YNNKEL (reference sequence). The CDR3 has 15 residues. V was pared by 5 bases and J by 6 bases, with 19 bases between. CDR3 coding DNA: TGTGCCAGCAGCTCGAATCGACAGCCCCGTAATGGCTACACCTTC. Protein sequence: CASSSNRQPRNGYTF.

In DNA form, the CDR3 reads TGTGCCAGCTCACCACTGGGGACTAGCGGCGCTATATCCGGGACCGGGGAGCTGTTTTTT. It translates to CASSPLGTSGAISGTGELFF. The chain is built from TRBV18 and TRBJ2-2, with TRBD2 identical over 11 bases. Trimming cost V 1 base and J 5 bases; bases outside gene matches: 15. CDR1 and CDR2 from the germline V gene are KGHSH and LQKENI. The CDR3 loop spans 20 amino acids.

The chain uses TRBV30 and TRBJ1-3; D is undetermined. The CDR3 totals 15 residues. Trimming pared 2 bases from V and 0 bases from J, leaving 11 bases between. Germline CDR1 GTSNPN, CDR2 SVGIG (reference sequence). CDR3 region: CAWSPTPYSGNTIYF. For the CDR3, the DNA is TGTGCCTGGAGTCCAACACCGTACTCTGGAAACACCATATATTTT. The variable domain in full, with the rest retrieved from reference TRBV30 and TRBJ1-3, is SQTIHQWPATLVQPVGSPLSLECTVEGTSNPNLYWYRQAAGRGLQLLFYSVGIGQISSEVPQNLSASRPQDRQFILSSKKLLLSDSGFYLCAWSPTPYSGNTIYFGEGSWLTVV.

The chain's CDR3 is CASSSQGPYEQYF. CDR3 nucleotide sequence: TGTGCCAGCAGTTCCCAGGGTCCCTACGAGCAGTACTTC. This chain links TRBV27 with TRBJ2-7; TRBD1 might be the D (5 bases). This CDR3 is built from 13 residues. Trimming took off 4 bases at V and 2 bases at J, with 9 bases between the two ends. Germline V gives CDR1 MNHEY, CDR2 SMNVEV (reference sequence).

The J gene is TRBJ1-1, the V gene TRBV7-9; TRBD1 is a possible D gene (5 bases). Trimming left V 5 bases short and J 0 bases short, with 10 bases between. The CDR3 covers 14 residues. Germline CDR1 reads SEHNR; CDR2 reads FQNEAQ (reference sequence). CDR3 sequence: CASSQKQVNTEAFF. The CDR3, as DNA: TGTGCCAGCAGCCAAAAACAGGTGAACACTGAAGCTTTCTTT.

J is TRBJ1-3 and V is TRBV15; D is possibly TRBD1 (5 bases). V was shortened by 2 bases and J by 4 bases, with 15 bases between the two germline ends. This CDR3 is 16 amino acids long. In germline, CDR1 is LNHNV, CDR2 YYDKDF (reference sequence). The CDR3 here is CATSRSGGEAGNTIYF. The CDR3 DNA reads TGTGCCACCAGCAGATCGGGAGGGGAGGCGGGAAACACCATATATTTT.

The rearrangement uses TRBV7-2 and TRBJ1-5; D is uncertain. The length of the CDR3 is 15 residues. Germline assignment: CDR1 SGHTA and CDR2 FQGNSA. Trimming removed 1 base from V and 0 bases from J, with 7 bases in between. CDR3 in amino acids: CASSLGQNSNQPQHF. The CDR3 nucleotides read TGTGCCAGCAGCTTAGGGCAGAATAGCAATCAGCCCCAGCATTTT.

In its sample, this clone was seen once. This chain uses TRBV5-1 with TRBJ1-3, with D maybe TRBD1 (6 bases). The CDR3 is 14 amino acids. Looked up from germline, CDR1 is SGHRS and CDR2 is YFSETQ. Deletions cut 6 bases from V and 2 bases from J, with 12 bases between. The CDR3 DNA reads TGCGCCAGCAAAAACGAGGGGGCTGGAAACACCATATATTTT. Its translation is CASKNEGAGNTIYF.

A few counts support this clone. The rearrangement links TRBV5-4 to TRBJ2-1; TRBD2 aligns across 14 bases. The junction had 7 bases not matched to a gene; V was cut back by 4 bases and J by 4 bases. The CDR3 runs to 17 residues. Germline assignment: CDR1 SGHNT and CDR2 YYREEE (reference sequence). Written as DNA, the CDR3 is TGTGCCAGCAGCCCAGGACTAGCGGGAGGCTCGTACAATGAGCAGTTCTTC. This gives the protein CASSPGLAGGSYNEQFF.

This clone was seen a single time. This chain links TRBV6-1 with TRBJ2-1, with D maybe TRBD1 (5 bases). Germline V gene sequence: CDR1 MNHNS, CDR2 SASEGT. The CDR3 sequence is 18 residues long. Trimming shortened V by 2 bases and J by 3 bases, and 20 bases separated the two germline ends. The CDR3 region is CASSESGILVFDYNEQFF. The CDR3 DNA reads TGTGCCAGCAGTGAATCAGGGATCCTAGTTTTCGACTACAATGAGCAGTTCTTC.

The chain couples TRBV11-2 to TRBJ2-4; TRBD2 is a possible D gene (6 bases). The ends were cut back, 1 base at V and 0 bases at J, with 19 bases in the middle. Germline CDR1 is SGHAT and CDR2 is FQNNGV. The CDR3 length is 19 residues. CDR3 amino acids: CASSLGSSGVKLAKNIQYF. The CDR3 DNA sequence: TGTGCCAGCAGCTTAGGGAGTAGCGGAGTTAAACTAGCCAAAAACATTCAGTACTTC.

This chain connects TRBV5-1 to TRBJ2-7; tentative D call: TRBD1 (5 bases). V gave up 0 bases and J gave up 4 bases, with 8 bases separating them. Germline V gives CDR1 SGHRS, CDR2 YFSETQ. The CDR3 consists of 13 residues. CDR3 sequence (DNA): TGCGCCAGCAGCTTGGAGTCAGGGTACGAGCAGTACTTC. Protein: CASSLESGYEQYF.

This chain connects TRBV19 to TRBJ2-1, with 15 bases that match TRBD2. The V gene end was trimmed by 3 bases and the J gene end by 7 bases; junction bases not matched to a gene: 4. The CDR3 is made up of 16 amino acids. CDR1 and CDR2 (germline): LNHDA, SQIVND (reference sequence). CDR3 sequence: CASSIGLAGGGNEQFF. DNA for the CDR3: TGTGCCAGTAGTATCGGACTAGCGGGAGGGGGGAATGAGCAGTTCTTC.

The chain uses TRBV12-3 or TRBV12-4 and TRBJ2-7; weak D call: TRBD1 (6 bases). This CDR3 has 13 amino acids. With 3 bases removed from V and 5 bases from J, the gap between germline ends came to 11 bases. This CDR3 is CASSLDRDHEQYF. Here the CDR3 DNA reads TGTGCCAGCAGTTTGGACAGAGACCACGAGCAGTACTTC.

The rearrangement links TRBV4-1 to TRBJ1-2; 8 nucleotides match TRBD1. This CDR3 comprises 14 residues. Trimming at V came to 3 bases and at J to 2 bases, leaving 2 bases not matched to a gene. Germline values: CDR1 MGHRA, CDR2 YSYEKL. The chain's CDR3 is CASSHGTGNYGYTF. CDR3 in DNA: TGCGCCAGCAGCCACGGGACAGGCAACTATGGCTACACCTTC.

The rearrangement links TRBV25-1 to TRBJ2-1; 10 nucleotides line up with TRBD1. V shed 10 bases and J 5 bases; nucleotides not matched to a gene: 8. The V gene's germline CDR1 is MGHDK and CDR2 SYGVNS. There are 14 residues in the CDR3. The CDR3 DNA reads as TGTGCCATGGGCGGGGACAGGGGCAACAATGAGCAGTTCTTC. This translates into CAMGGDRGNNEQFF.

This clone has a handful of counts. V is TRBV4-2 and J is TRBJ2-3; maybe TRBD2 (6 bases). The germline gives CDR1 LGHNA, CDR2 YNFKEQ. This CDR3 is 16 amino acids long. Trimming left V 4 bases short and J 5 bases short, with 19 bases between. In nucleotides, the CDR3 is TGTGCCAGCAGCCCGGCGGCGGAGGGGCCGGAAGATACGCAGTATTTT. Encoded protein: CASSPAAEGPEDTQYF.

J is TRBJ2-5 and V is TRBV6-6; D not resolved. The germline gives CDR1 MNHNY, CDR2 SVGAGI (reference sequence). Trimming cost V 5 bases and J 2 bases, with 12 bases left between them. The CDR3 loop spans 14 amino acids. The CDR3 spells CASSLPGSQETQYF. The DNA of the CDR3 is TGTGCCAGCAGTCTCCCGGGTAGTCAAGAGACCCAGTACTTC.

This clone was seen only a few times. The V call is TRBV28, the J call TRBJ2-7; D call uncertain. Trimming cost V 8 bases and J 1 base, with 18 bases left between them. CDR1 and CDR2 from the germline V gene are MDHEN and SYDVKM. This CDR3 contains 15 residues. CDR3 in amino acids: CASVSRPDTSYEQYF. The CDR3 region has the DNA TGTGCCAGCGTCAGCAGGCCGGATACATCCTACGAGCAGTACTTC.

The V gene is TRBV5-6, the J gene TRBJ1-4, with D maybe TRBD1 (6 bases). The germline CDR1 and CDR2 sequences are SGHDT and YYEEEE. The V and J ends lost 4 bases and 3 bases respectively, with 16 bases between them. CDR3 length: 16 amino acids. CDR3 DNA sequence: TGTGCCAGCAGCCGGTTGGTCAGGGGAGCTAATGAAAAACTGTTTTTT. It yields the protein CASSRLVRGANEKLFF.